These T cell receptor beta chains were read from a single sample in a study of early stage breast cancer tumors. Assay: immunoSEQ multiplex PCR; the TCRdb copy retains only in-frame clones and omits some. The profile shows 6,000 to 10,000 clones, over 60% of them singletons. The sample comprised breast tumor tissue. The source is a person aged 65-85 years with breast cancer. CDR3s include the opening cysteine and the closing phenylalanine or tryptophan. The order of the fields is clone size, V gene, J gene, D gene, CDR3 protein, CDR3 DNA. D genes are given only for firm matches. Expanded clones get a size class; other rows say once, few or many, or leave the size out.

>NA|TRBV5-1|TRBJ2-3|TRBD2
CASSGLAGTDTQYF
TGCGCCAGTTCGGGACTAGCGGGGACAGATACGCAGTATTTT
>NA|TRBV5-1|TRBJ1-2|NA
CASSVPGVEGYTF
TGCGCCAGCAGCGTCCCAGGGGTGGAGGGCTACACCTTC
>NA|TRBV5-4|TRBJ2-1|NA
CASTRRGALPSYNEQFF
TGTGCCAGCACCCGCCGGGGAGCCCTTCCCTCCTACAATGAGCAGTTCTTC
>NA|TRBV6-5|TRBJ1-1|TRBD1
CASSKPTGGNTEAFF
TGTGCCAGCAGTAAACCGACAGGGGGAAACACTGAAGCTTTCTTT
>NA|TRBV5-1|TRBJ2-3|NA
CASSQDTTSTDTQYF
TGCGCCAGCAGCCAGGACACTACTAGCACAGATACGCAGTATTTT
>NA|TRBV28|TRBJ2-2|TRBD1
CASSGPGQGAGELFF
TGTGCCAGCAGTGGTCCGGGGCAGGGGGCCGGGGAGCTGTTTTTT
>NA|TRBV27|TRBJ1-1|TRBD1
CASSPPSQGVRTEAFF
TGTGCCAGCAGTCCTCCAAGTCAGGGGGTAAGGACTGAAGCTTTCTTT
>NA|TRBV18|TRBJ1-1|NA
CASSQGEVTEAFF
TGTGCCAGCTCACAAGGGGAAGTCACTGAAGCTTTCTTT
>NA|TRBV15|TRBJ1-1|TRBD1
CATSRGPTGMTGEAFF
TGTGCCACCAGCAGAGGACCGACAGGGATGACCGGTGAAGCTTTCTTT
>NA|TRBV5-8|TRBJ2-7|NA
CASSPLMERASYEQYF
TGTGCCAGCAGCCCTCTGATGGAGCGGGCCTCCTACGAGCAGTACTTC
>NA|TRBV5-1|TRBJ2-5|NA
CASKLQEAQYF
TGCGCCAGCAAGCTTCAAGAGGCCCAGTACTTC
>NA|TRBV2|TRBJ2-3|NA
CASSEPGGQLITDTQYF
TGTGCCAGCAGTGAACCCGGGGGACAGCTAATCACAGATACGCAGTATTTT
>NA|TRBV7-6|TRBJ2-1|TRBD2
CASSWTSGGEQFF
TGTGCCAGCAGCTGGACTAGCGGGGGTGAGCAGTTCTTC
>NA|TRBV25-1|TRBJ1-1|NA
CASSEYGTEAFF
TGTGCCAGCAGTGAGTACGGGACTGAAGCTTTCTTT
>NA|TRBV6-1|TRBJ2-5|NA
CASSGSRWRGAGETQYF
TGTGCCAGCAGTGGTTCCCGCTGGCGGGGCGCTGGCGAGACCCAGTACTTC
>NA|TRBV7-3|TRBJ2-1|TRBD2
CASTPGLAPFNEQFF
TGTGCCAGCACCCCGGGACTAGCACCCTTCAATGAGCAGTTCTTC
>NA|TRBV4-2|TRBJ1-6|NA
CASSQGQGNSPLHF
TGTGCCAGCAGCCAAGGGCAGGGTAATTCACCCCTCCACTTT
>NA|TRBV5-1|TRBJ2-7|TRBD1
CASSFGDRGNSYEQYF
TGCGCCAGCAGCTTTGGGGACAGGGGAAATTCTTACGAGCAGTACTTC
>NA|TRBV7-3|TRBJ2-2|NA
CASSFKGGAELFF
TGTGCCAGCAGCTTTAAAGGGGGTGCTGAGCTGTTTTTT
>NA|TRBV9|TRBJ2-4|NA
CASSVSGVKNIQYF
TGTGCCAGCAGCGTCTCAGGGGTCAAAAACATTCAGTACTTC
>few|TRBV27|TRBJ2-1|TRBD2
CASSSTSGGVYGEQFF
TGTGCCAGCAGTTCGACTAGCGGGGGGGTATATGGTGAGCAGTTCTTC
>NA|TRBV28|TRBJ1-2|NA
CASSLQDGYTF
TGTGCCAGCAGTTTACAGGATGGCTACACCTTC
>NA|TRBV18|TRBJ2-6|TRBD1
CASSPLTGFAGANVLTF
TGTGCCAGCTCACCCCTGACAGGGTTCGCTGGGGCCAACGTCCTGACTTTC
>NA|TRBV19|TRBJ2-1|NA
CATGSQGWAGEQFF
TGTGCCACCGGGTCTCAGGGCTGGGCCGGTGAGCAGTTCTTC
>once|TRBV5-1|TRBJ2-7|TRBD1
CASSLGQATYEQYF
TGCGCCAGCAGCCTGGGACAGGCCACCTACGAGCAGTACTTC
>NA|TRBV6-5|TRBJ2-3|NA
CASSLADTQYF
TGTGCCAGCAGTTTAGCAGATACGCAGTATTTT
>NA|TRBV5-6|TRBJ2-1|TRBD2
CASSTGLAGMGLFF
TGTGCCAGCAGCACGGGACTAGCGGGGATGGGGTTGTTCTTC
>NA|TRBV7-3|TRBJ2-3|TRBD2
CASSWASGGAPDTQYF
TGTGCCAGCAGCTGGGCTAGCGGGGGGGCCCCAGATACGCAGTATTTT
>NA|TRBV7-8|TRBJ1-5|TRBD1
CASSLATGQPQHF
TGTGCCAGCAGCTTAGCGACAGGGCAGCCCCAGCATTTT
>few|TRBV2|TRBJ2-7|NA
CASNRDRRSSYEQYF
TGTGCCAGCAACCGAGACAGGCGCTCGTCCTACGAGCAGTACTTC
>few|TRBV7-3|TRBJ2-3|NA
CASSPSPGTDTQYF
TGTGCCAGCAGCCCCAGTCCTGGCACAGATACGCAGTATTTT
>few|TRBV6-6|TRBJ2-7|NA
CASSRVSSYEQYF
TGTGCCAGCAGTCGAGTTAGTTCCTACGAGCAGTACTTC